This passage covers 20 T cell receptor beta chains from one sample sequenced in a study of CD8+CD57+ T cells in acquired aplastic anemia. For CDR3 and TCR beta VDJ profiling, genomic DNA was the template used. TCRdb reprocessed the reads via MiXCR and lists one record per CDR3 protein. The table includes 150,000 to 200,000 distinct CDR3 sequences, approximately 44% detected once. Whoever was chosen for sequencing had shown CD8+CD57+ cell expansion by flow cytometry. The material sequenced was sorted CD4+, CD8+, or CD8+CD57+ T cells (not recorded which) from PBMCs. Receptor source: a human donor with aplastic anemia.

This chain joins TRBV19 and TRBJ2-5; the D is unclear. Germline CDR1 reads LNHDA; CDR2 reads SQIVND (reference sequence). Trimming stripped 1 base from V and 4 bases from J, with 7 bases between. The CDR3 length is 13 residues. The CDR3 spells CASSIGGSETQYF. The CDR3 DNA sequence: TGTGCCAGTAGTATAGGGGGATCAGAGACCCAGTACTTC.

Worth noting for this clonotype: One junction end disagrees with the germline gene, perhaps due to a read error. The rearrangement joins TRBV10-3 to TRBJ1-2; TRBD1 is a possible D gene (6 bases). CDR1 and CDR2 (germline): ENHRY, SYGVKD. The CDR3 covers 16 residues. The CDR3 nucleotides are TGTGCCAGCAGTCAAGCGGGGGGCGCAGGGAACTATGGCTACACCTTC. Translating gives CASSQAGGAGNYGYTF.

This clonotype was observed at least ten times. The chain is built from TRBV20-1 and TRBJ2-2; tentatively, D is TRBD2 (5 bases). This CDR3 spans 15 amino acids. V lost 0 bases, J lost 7 bases, and 15 bases lay in between. CDR1 is DFQATT, CDR2 SNEGSKA, per germline (reference sequence). CDR3 nucleotides: TGCAGTGCTAGAGATTATACGAAGGGAGTCGGGGAGCTGTTTTTT. The encoded protein is CSARDYTKGVGELFF.

This clonotype occurred many times. This chain connects TRBV6-2 or TRBV6-3 to TRBJ1-1; D uncertain. The CDR3 covers 12 residues. CDR1 is MNHEY, CDR2 SVGEGT, per germline. V gave up 2 bases and J gave up 10 bases, with 11 bases separating them. In DNA, the CDR3 is TGTGCCAGCAGTTACCGGCATCCTCCAGCTTTCTTT. It codes for CASSYRHPPAFF.

This clonotype was counted many times. This chain's CDR3 is CASSKRDGYSNQPQHF. CDR3 DNA: TGTGCCAGTAGTAAAAGGGACGGCTATAGCAATCAGCCCCAGCATTTT. This chain uses TRBV19 with TRBJ1-5; maybe TRBD1 (5 bases). This CDR3 region has 16 residues. Germline CDR1 and CDR2: LNHDA and SQIVND (reference sequence). Between the trimmed V and J ends, which lost 4 bases and 0 bases, there was a span of 13 bases.

The rearrangement uses TRBV11-1 and TRBJ1-1, with D possibly being TRBD1 (6 bases). Trimming took off 3 bases at V and 5 bases at J, with 19 bases between the two ends. The CDR3 totals 16 residues. Germline CDR1 is SGHAT and CDR2 is FQDESV (reference sequence). CDR3 coding DNA: TGTGCCAGCAGCTTCGGGGAGCACTGGGGGCTTACTGAAGCTTTCTTT. It encodes CASSFGEHWGLTEAFF.

This clonotype was found a few times. This chain uses TRBV25-1 with TRBJ2-7, with D possibly TRBD2 on 6 matching bases. V gave up 4 bases and J gave up 2 bases, with 9 bases separating them. The CDR3 has 13 amino acids. Germline V lookup: CDR1 MGHDK, CDR2 SYGVNS. Written as DNA, the CDR3 is TGTGCCAGCAGTGGCGGGGAAACCTACGAGCAGTACTTC. Its protein is CASSGGETYEQYF.

This clonotype was picked up many times. The V gene is TRBV6-1, the J gene TRBJ1-6, with unresolved D. Germline V CDR1 and CDR2: MNHNS, SASEGT. V was trimmed by 3 bases and J by 4 bases, leaving 4 bases between them. The CDR3 length is 13 residues. DNA for the CDR3: TGTGCCAGCAGTGACCGATATAATTCACCCCTCCACTTT. As protein: CASSDRYNSPLHF.

The chain employs TRBV18 and TRBJ1-4; D possibly corresponds to TRBD1 (5 bases). The V end lost 3 bases, the J end lost 6 bases, and 14 bases lay between the germline ends. Germline V gives CDR1 KGHSH, CDR2 LQKENI. The CDR3 totals 15 residues. The CDR3 nucleotides are TGTGCCAGCTCACCCCTGGGGCAGCCGGATGAAAAACTGTTTTTT. Amino acid sequence: CASSPLGQPDEKLFF. Together with reference TRBV18 and TRBJ1-4, the CDR3 gives the full variable domain: NAGVMQNPRHLVRRRGQEARLRCSPMKGHSHVYWYRQLPEEGLKFMVYLQKENIIDESGMPKERFSAEFPKEGPSILRIQQVVRGDSAAYFCASSPLGQPDEKLFFGSGTQLSVL.

The V call is TRBV10-3, the J call TRBJ2-5, with D perhaps TRBD2 (5 bases). The CDR3 runs 12 residues. Trimming cost V 3 bases and J 7 bases, with 9 bases left between them. Germline V CDR1 and CDR2: ENHRY, SYGVKD. The CDR3 sequence is CAISEKGGTQYF. The CDR3 DNA sequence: TGTGCCATCAGTGAAAAAGGAGGGACCCAGTACTTC.

To note about this clonotype: This clone may be a read error of a much larger clone one base away. The chain is built from TRBV7-6 and TRBJ1-2; D remains ambiguous. CDR3 length equals 11 residues. Germline assignment: CDR1 SGHVS and CDR2 FNYEAQ. V was cut by 1 base and J by 11 bases, with 8 bases left in between. The CDR3 DNA is TGTGCCAGCAGCTTAGGTCGGCGGTACACCTTC. It yields the protein CASSLGRRYTF.

This clonotype was observed at least ten times. DNA for the CDR3: TGTGCCAGCAGTTTCTTAGCGGGAGGGCCGCGTGAGCAGTTCTTC. It is translated as CASSFLAGGPREQFF. The chain carries TRBV12-3 or TRBV12-4 and TRBJ2-1; TRBD2 matches at 11 bases. Trimming cost V 3 bases and J 9 bases; bases outside gene matches: 7. The length of the CDR3 is 15 residues.

Here the CDR3 DNA reads TGCGCCAGCAGCCAAAGGACAGGGGGGGACTATGGCTACACCTTC. This codes for CASSQRTGGDYGYTF. This chain links TRBV5-1 with TRBJ1-2; 10 bases are shared with TRBD1. The CDR3 is 15 amino acids. V lost 4 bases and J lost 3; bases outside the gene matches: 6. CDR1 and CDR2 from the germline V gene are SGHRS and YFSETQ.

This clonotype was found many times. The chain couples TRBV9 to TRBJ1-4, with a tentative D call TRBD1 (5 bases). Germline loops: CDR1 SGDLS, CDR2 YYNGEE. The CDR3 is made up of 13 amino acids. Trimming cost V 3 bases and J 8 bases, with 11 bases left between them. The CDR3 region is CASSGGAREKLFF. The CDR3 bases are TGTGCCAGCAGCGGTGGGGCGCGGGAAAAACTGTTTTTT.

About this clonotype itself: This may be a read error: a much more frequent sequence differs by one nucleotide. This chain links TRBV7-2 with TRBJ2-7; 11 bases agree with TRBD2. V shed 0 bases, J shed 3 bases, and the junction held 4 bases outside the gene matches. This CDR3 region has 16 residues. Per germline, CDR1 SGHTA and CDR2 FQGNSA. The CDR3 is CASSLATSGGSYEQYV. The CDR3 nucleotides are TGTGCCAGCAGCTTAGCAACTAGCGGGGGAAGCTACGAGCAGTACGTC.

This chain joins TRBV7-8 and TRBJ2-5, with no clear D. Deletions cut 1 base from V and 0 bases from J, with 3 bases between. Germline CDR1 is SGHVS and CDR2 is FQNEAQ. The CDR3 is 13 amino acids. The CDR3 here is CASSLGYQETQYF. DNA of the CDR3: TGTGCCAGCAGCTTAGGCTACCAAGAGACCCAGTACTTC.

This chain uses TRBV5-4 with TRBJ1-1; D is unresolved. The ends were cut back, 10 bases at V and 1 base at J, with 14 bases in the middle. CDR3 length equals 13 residues. CDR1 and CDR2 (germline): SGHNT, YYREEE (reference sequence). The CDR3 nucleotides are TGTGCCTGGTTCAAGGAGGGGAACACTGAAGCTTTCTTT. This codes for CAWFKEGNTEAFF. Drawing the rest from reference TRBV5-4 and TRBJ1-1, the complete variable domain is ETGVTQSPTHLIKTRGQQVTLRCSSQSGHNTVSWYQQALGQGPQFIFQYYREEENGRGNFPPRFSGLQFPNYSSELNVNALELDDSALYLCAWFKEGNTEAFFGQGTRLTVV.

Ten or more counts support this clonotype. The chain's CDR3 is CASRKTGSDEQYV. DNA of the CDR3: TGTGCCAGCAGGAAGACAGGGTCTGACGAGCAGTACGTC. The V call is TRBV6-1, the J call TRBJ2-7; 7 bases match TRBD1. There are 13 residues in the CDR3. V shed 6 bases, J shed 5 bases, and the junction held 7 bases outside the gene matches. Germline V CDR1 and CDR2: MNHNS, SASEGT.

This clonotype was seen many times. The J gene is TRBJ2-7, the V gene TRBV7-9; TRBD1 aligns across 11 bases. The V gene end was trimmed by 5 bases and the J gene end by 0 bases; junction bases not matched to a gene: 3. The CDR3 loop spans 15 amino acids. CDR1 is SEHNR, CDR2 FQNEAQ, per germline (reference sequence). The CDR3 here is CASSRDRGSSYEQYV. The CDR3 nucleotides are TGTGCCAGCAGCCGGGACAGGGGGTCCTCCTACGAGCAGTACGTC.

This clonotype was seen ten or more times. The gene calls are TRBV20-1 and TRBJ1-2; maybe TRBD1 (6 bases). Per the germline V gene, CDR1 is DFQATT and CDR2 is SNEGSKA (reference sequence). The CDR3 spans 12 residues. V was shortened by 5 bases and J by 0 bases, with 7 bases between the two germline ends. In DNA, the CDR3 is TGCAGTGCTGAGGGGGCTAACTATGGCTACACCTTC. This sequence encodes CSAEGANYGYTF.